The following is a T cell receptor (beta chain) sequence with its context. This sample is part of a study of OX40 agonist ivuxolimab in advanced cancers. The repertoire was sequenced with immunoSEQ multiplex PCR; TCRdb's copy has only in-frame clones and lacks some. The profile shows approximately 86,000 clones, 85% to 90% of them singletons. The CDR3 consists of 15 residues. Trimming removed 3 bases at V and 6 bases at J, with 17 bases between. Germline values: CDR1 SEHNR, CDR2 FQNEAQ (reference sequence). This sequence joins TRBV7-9 and TRBJ1-1; D is possibly TRBD1 (6 bases). This specimen was CD4+ or CD8+ T cells sorted from blood, taken in a trial of the OX40 agonist ivuxolimab. The source is an adult with an advanced solid tumor such as melanoma, head and neck, liver or kidney cancer. The CDR3 nucleotides read TGTGCCAGCAGCTTCGGCTGGGGGGCCGGGGCTGAAGCTTTCTTT. The encoded protein is CASSFGWGAGAEAFF.